The clone carrying this TCR beta chain was detected ten times or more. This entry comes from a study of post-analysis software for immune sequencing data. Sequencing libraries made from TCR beta cDNA carried unique molecular identifiers. It was from approximately 0.91 to 9.4 million T cells that roughly 0.5 million cDNA molecules came. One entry per CDR3 protein results from TCRdb running MiXCR on the PCR reads. The table records roughly 540,000 distinct CDR3 sequences, around a third of them present only once. Sequencing was performed on blood. The TCR was taken from a girl under 18 with multiple sclerosis.

The CDR3 region has the DNA TGCGCCAGCAGCGATCCGGGATCTTGGGGCGAGCAGTACTTC. Its protein is CASSDPGSWGEQYF. The J gene is TRBJ2-7, the V gene TRBV4-1; D may be TRBD2 (5 bases). The germline V and J ends were trimmed by 5 bases and 6 bases, with 17 bases remaining between them. The CDR3 is 14 amino acids. The germline V gene encodes CDR1 MGHRA and CDR2 YSYEKL.